These 8 T cell receptor beta chains were all obtained from the same sample, sequenced in a study of T-cell reconstitution after alpha-beta-depleted transplantation in children. It was with unique molecular identifiers that the TCRbeta library was prepared. TCRdb fed the PCR reads into MiXCR, producing one record per CDR3 protein. Here the sample spans approximately 85,000 distinct CDR3 sequences, 15% to 19% being singletons. The source material was PBMCs, mostly from graft donor cells, sampled 180 days after TCRalphabeta/CD19-depleted stem cell transplant. The receptors here all came from a male patient under 10 years old who had a stem cell transplant for acute lymphoblastic leukemia, so the T cells may come from the graft donor.

This sequence joins TRBV7-9 and TRBJ2-7; D is possibly TRBD1 (6 bases). Trimming stripped 5 bases from V and 3 bases from J, with 17 bases between. Germline values: CDR1 SEHNR, CDR2 FQNEAQ (reference sequence). The CDR3 spans 15 residues. Here the CDR3 reads CASSVSGTIFYEQYF. Here the CDR3 DNA reads TGTGCCAGCAGCGTATCCGGGACAATCTTCTACGAGCAGTACTTC. Full variable domain (rest looked up from reference TRBV7-9 and TRBJ2-7): DTGVSQNPRHKITKRGQNVTFRCDPISEHNRLYWYRQTLGQGPEFLTYFQNEAQLEKSRLLSDRFSAERPKGSFSTLEIQRTEQGDSAMYLCASSVSGTIFYEQYFGPGTRLTVT.

This chain joins TRBV7-9 and TRBJ2-7; unclear D gene. CDR3 size: 14 residues. The V gene's germline CDR1 is SEHNR and CDR2 FQNEAQ (reference sequence). Trimming pared 8 bases from V and 3 bases from J, leaving 17 bases between. The DNA for the CDR3 is TGTGCCAGCGGGTTCCAAGGACCTTACTACGAGCAGTACTTC. Translated: CASGFQGPYYEQYF.

This clonotype occurred a few times. In DNA form, the CDR3 reads TGTGCCAGCAGAACAGGGGTCGAGCAGTACTTC. Translation gives CASRTGVEQYF. The chain combines TRBV6-5 with TRBJ2-7; 7 bases line up with TRBD1. Trimming at V came to 6 bases and at J to 6 bases, leaving 2 bases not matched to a gene. Germline lookup yields CDR1 MNHEY and CDR2 SVGAGI. The CDR3 length is 11 residues.

This clonotype was seen ten or more times. The chain joins TRBV12-3 or TRBV12-4 to TRBJ1-6; 7 bases line up with TRBD1. V trimming: 5 bases; J trimming: 8 bases; junction bases outside the gene matches: 9. The CDR3 runs to 15 residues. Here the CDR3 reads CASSTYRGPYSPLHF. Here the CDR3 DNA reads TGTGCCAGCAGTACCTATAGGGGGCCCTATTCACCCCTCCACTTT.

A few counts support this clonotype. V gene TRBV12-3 or TRBV12-4 combines with J gene TRBJ2-7; 11 bases match TRBD1. Trimming removed 5 bases from V and 4 bases from J; junction bases left unmatched: 7. The CDR3 is made up of 15 amino acids. CDR3 sequence reads: CASSLGGTGGYEQYF. The CDR3 DNA sequence: TGTGCCAGCAGTCTAGGTGGGACAGGGGGATACGAGCAGTACTTC.

This clonotype was recorded many times. The chain employs TRBV7-9 and TRBJ2-2; 7 nucleotides line up with TRBD1. Germline V gene data show CDR1 as SEHNR and CDR2 as FQNEAQ (reference sequence). The CDR3 spans 15 residues. Trimming cost V 6 bases and J 1 base; bases outside gene matches: 5. The CDR3 region has the DNA TGTGCCAGCAGGTCGACAGGGATGAACACCGGGGAGCTGTTTTTT. Its translation: CASRSTGMNTGELFF.

This clonotype was seen more than once but under ten times. The chain uses TRBV28 and TRBJ1-1; unclear D gene. The V and J ends lost 5 bases and 1 base respectively, with 14 bases between them. Germline V CDR1 and CDR2: MDHEN, SYDVKM. The CDR3 covers 15 residues. CDR3 residues: CASSPPGPQNTEAFF. CDR3 DNA: TGTGCCAGCAGTCCACCAGGACCGCAGAACACTGAAGCTTTCTTT.

CDR3 DNA sequence: TGCGCCAGCAGCCCCTGGGTCTCCTACGAGCAGTACTTC. Translating gives CASSPWVSYEQYF. This chain links TRBV5-1 with TRBJ2-7; D gene ambiguous. The CDR3 loop spans 13 amino acids. In germline, CDR1 is SGHRS, CDR2 YFSETQ. Trimming removed 4 bases from V and 0 bases from J, with 8 bases in between.